The text below deals with one T cell receptor (beta chain). An equimolar mix of two oligonucleotides served as the beta constant-region primer for TRBC1 and TRBC2. Nested alpha and beta constant-region primers with the SP2 primer drove four PCR rounds on ligated cDNA. One entry per CDR3 protein, called by TCRdb with MiXCR from the UMI-ligation and nested PCR reads. The sample carries 3,500 to 5,000 distinct CDR3 sequences, around 5% recorded once. The trim removed 4 bases at V and 4 bases at J, leaving 9 bases unmatched. Germline CDR1 is SGHRS and CDR2 is YFSETQ. This CDR3 is 15 amino acids long. The data are from a study of naive and memory T cell subsets.

The origin of this receptor is a human donor in good health. The rearrangement uses TRBV5-1 and TRBJ1-1; 8 nucleotides align to TRBD1. Sequencing input: effector memory CD8+ T cells from blood. Documented subset: effector memory, CD45RA- CD27-. The CDR3 DNA reads TGCGCCAGCAGCAATAGACAGGGGTTGGGCACTGAAGCTTTCTTT. Residues: CASSNRQGLGTEAFF.